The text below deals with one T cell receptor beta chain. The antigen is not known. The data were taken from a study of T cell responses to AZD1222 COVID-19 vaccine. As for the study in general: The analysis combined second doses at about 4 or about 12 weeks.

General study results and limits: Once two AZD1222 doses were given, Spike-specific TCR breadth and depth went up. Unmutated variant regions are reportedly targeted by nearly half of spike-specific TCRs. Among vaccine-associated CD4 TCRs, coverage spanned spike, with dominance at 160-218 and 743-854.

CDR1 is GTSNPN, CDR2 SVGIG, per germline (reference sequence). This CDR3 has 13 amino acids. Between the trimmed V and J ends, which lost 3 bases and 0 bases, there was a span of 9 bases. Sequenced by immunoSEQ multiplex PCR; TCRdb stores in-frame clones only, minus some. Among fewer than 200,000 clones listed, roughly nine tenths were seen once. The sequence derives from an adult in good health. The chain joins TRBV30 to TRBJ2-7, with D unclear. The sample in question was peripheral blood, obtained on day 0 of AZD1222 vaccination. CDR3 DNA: TGTGCCTGGAGCATAGTTGGCTCCTACGAGCAGTACTTC. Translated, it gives CAWSIVGSYEQYF. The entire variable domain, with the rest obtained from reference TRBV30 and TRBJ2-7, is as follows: SQTIHQWPATLVQPVGSPLSLECTVEGTSNPNLYWYRQAAGRGLQLLFYSVGIGQISSEVPQNLSASRPQDRQFILSSKKLLLSDSGFYLCAWSIVGSYEQYFGPGTRLTVT.